This passage covers 13 T cell receptor beta chains from one sample sequenced in a study of blood T cell repertoires in COVID-19. Clones were sequenced by immunoSEQ multiplex PCR, and TCRdb holds only the in-frame ones, with some missing. The profile covers approximately 270,000 clones, with approximately 90% appearing a single time and around 1.7% taken by the ten largest. Sequencing was done on a sample of PBMCs or T cells enriched from blood (not recorded which). These receptors all come from a man in his forties or fifties who had recovered from COVID-19.

This rearrangement joins TRBV6-4 to TRBJ1-6; 7 nucleotides agree with TRBD1. V dropped 10 bases and J dropped 8; count of bases not matched to a gene: 8. CDR3 size: 13 residues. Germline CDR1 MRHNA, CDR2 SNTAGT. CDR3 bases: TGTGCCACCGCGACAGGGAAGGATTCACCCCTCCACTTT. Translation gives CATATGKDSPLHF.

The J gene is TRBJ1-2, the V gene TRBV2, with D perhaps matching TRBD1 (5 bases). CDR3 length equals 14 residues. Trimming stripped 6 bases from V and 8 bases from J, with 19 bases between. Germline lookup yields CDR1 SNHLY and CDR2 FYNNEI. CDR3 residues: CASRGTKDNGGYTF. The CDR3 nucleotides read TGTGCCAGCAGGGGAACCAAGGACAATGGGGGCTACACCTTC.

V gene TRBV27 combines with J gene TRBJ2-1; TRBD2 aligns across 9 bases. The germline gives CDR1 MNHEY, CDR2 SMNVEV (reference sequence). Trimming at V came to 0 bases and at J to 12 bases, leaving 12 bases not matched to a gene. The CDR3 extends over 16 amino acids. The chain's CDR3 is CASSLSWTSDKRGQFF. The CDR3 DNA reads TGTGCCAGCAGTTTATCGTGGACTAGCGACAAAAGGGGGCAGTTCTTC.

This clone was seen once. The chain combines TRBV28 with TRBJ2-6, with a possible D match to TRBD2 (5 bases). The V end was cut by 9 bases, the J end by 0 bases, with 12 bases between. The CDR3 runs 15 residues. Germline values: CDR1 MDHEN, CDR2 SYDVKM. Here the CDR3 DNA reads TGTGCCAGTGAGTTGGGGAGCTCTGGGGCCAACGTCCTGACTTTC. This gives the protein CASELGSSGANVLTF.

The chain has TRBV7-9 and TRBJ1-1, with 9 nucleotides matching TRBD1. The germline gives CDR1 SEHNR, CDR2 FQNEAQ (reference sequence). The V and J ends lost 1 base and 8 bases, in that order; junction bases with no gene match: 8. The CDR3 has 15 amino acids. The CDR3 spells CASSLGDRDLDEAFF. CDR3 sequence (DNA): TGTGCCAGCAGCTTAGGGGACAGGGACCTGGACGAAGCTTTCTTT.

This rearrangement joins TRBV28 to TRBJ1-4, with D unclear. The germline gives CDR1 MDHEN, CDR2 SYDVKM. The CDR3 has 16 residues. V lost 6 bases and J lost 0, with 14 bases in between. CDR3: CASSLRPLATNEKLFF. CDR3 bases: TGTGCCAGCAGCTTGAGGCCACTTGCAACTAATGAAAAACTGTTTTTT.

The rearrangement uses TRBV28 and TRBJ1-3; 8 bases are a match to TRBD1. This CDR3 comprises 14 residues. CDR1 is MDHEN and CDR2 is SYDVKM in the germline V gene. After removal of 5 bases from V and 6 bases from J, the junction contained 6 bases not matched to a gene. CDR3 loop: CASSKPTGENTIYF. The CDR3, as DNA: TGTGCCAGCAGTAAACCGACAGGGGAAAACACCATATATTTT.

V usage is TRBV3-1 (or the pseudogene TRBV3-2) and J usage is TRBJ2-7; 7 bases align to TRBD2. Germline CDR1 reads LGHDT; CDR2 reads YNNKEL (reference sequence). CDR3 length equals 16 residues. Trimming cost V 9 bases and J 6 bases; bases outside gene matches: 20. CDR3 sequence reads: CASSSGEIAIDGEQYF. CDR3 coding DNA: TGTGCCAGTTCGAGCGGGGAGATCGCTATTGATGGCGAGCAGTACTTC.

This clone was found a few times. The genes are TRBV9 and TRBJ1-2; TRBD1 agrees at 7 bases. The length of the CDR3 is 13 residues. The germline CDR1 and CDR2 sequences are SGDLS and YYNGEE. J was trimmed by 7 bases and V by 3 bases; bases with no gene match: 6. The DNA for the CDR3 is TGTGCCAGCAGCGCAACAGGGGTGGCTGGCTACACCTTC. This codes for CASSATGVAGYTF.

The V call is TRBV11-2, the J call TRBJ2-1, with a possible D match to TRBD2 (6 bases). This CDR3 has 13 residues. Germline V gene lookup returns CDR1 SGHAT and CDR2 FQNNGV. Trimming took 3 bases from V and 9 from J, leaving 12 bases between them. CDR3: CASSFTTSTEQFF. The CDR3 DNA reads as TGTGCCAGCAGCTTCACGACTAGTACTGAGCAGTTCTTC.

J is TRBJ2-7 and V is TRBV14; D possibly corresponds to TRBD1 (6 bases). Germline V gene lookup returns CDR1 SGHDN and CDR2 FVKESK. Trimming left V 2 bases short and J 3 bases short, with 14 bases between. There are 15 residues in the CDR3. DNA for the CDR3: TGTGCCAGCAGCCAATCCCCGGGACATTTCTACGAGCAGTACTTC. Its protein product is CASSQSPGHFYEQYF.

This chain joins TRBV4-3 and TRBJ2-6; maybe TRBD2 (5 bases). The germline gives CDR1 LGHNA, CDR2 YSLEER. The CDR3 is made up of 17 amino acids. Trimming removed 0 bases at V and 2 bases at J, with 11 bases between. CDR3 loop: CASSQEPPGAGANVLTF. CDR3 nucleotide sequence: TGCGCCAGCAGCCAAGAACCCCCCGGGGCTGGGGCCAACGTCCTGACTTTC.

CDR3 coding DNA: TGCAGCGTAGCGGGTCCCAACGGGGAGCTGTTTTTT. Protein product: CSVAGPNGELFF. The chain joins TRBV29-1 to TRBJ2-2; D is possibly TRBD2 (6 bases). The CDR3 covers 12 residues. Germline V gene sequence: CDR1 SQVTM, CDR2 ANQGSEA. Trimming removed 6 bases from V and 7 bases from J, with 12 bases in between.